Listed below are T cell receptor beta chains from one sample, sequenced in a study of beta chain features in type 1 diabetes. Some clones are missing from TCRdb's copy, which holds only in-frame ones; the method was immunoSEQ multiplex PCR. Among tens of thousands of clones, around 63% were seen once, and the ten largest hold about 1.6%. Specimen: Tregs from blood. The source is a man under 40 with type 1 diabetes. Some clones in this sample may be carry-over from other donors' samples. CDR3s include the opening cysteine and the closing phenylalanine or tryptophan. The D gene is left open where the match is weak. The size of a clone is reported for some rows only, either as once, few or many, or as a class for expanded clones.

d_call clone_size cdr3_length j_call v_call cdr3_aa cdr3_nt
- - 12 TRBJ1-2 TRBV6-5 CATRLGENGYTF TGTGCCACCCGATTGGGAGAGAATGGCTACACCTTC
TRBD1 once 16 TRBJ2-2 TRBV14 CASSQLDRGYTGELFF TGTGCCAGCAGCCAGCTGGACAGGGGGTACACCGGGGAGCTGTTTTTT
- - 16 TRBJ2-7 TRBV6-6 CASSYSGSHLSYEQYF TGTGCCAGCAGTTACTCCGGGTCGCACCTCTCCTACGAGCAGTACTTC
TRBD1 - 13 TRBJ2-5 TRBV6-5 CASSYSGRDRGYF TGTGCCAGCAGTTACTCAGGGCGTGACAGGGGGTACTTC
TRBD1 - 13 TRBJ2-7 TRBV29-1 CSVGTGVASQQYF TGCAGCGTTGGGACAGGGGTCGCCAGTCAGCAGTACTTC
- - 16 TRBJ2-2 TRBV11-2 CASSLDLGARTGELFF TGTGCCAGCAGCTTAGATTTAGGAGCCCGCACCGGGGAGCTGTTTTTT
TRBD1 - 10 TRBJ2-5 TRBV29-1 CSVPGGTQYF TGCAGCGTTCCAGGGGGGACCCAGTACTTC
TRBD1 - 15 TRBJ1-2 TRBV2 CASSYTGGIYYGYTF TGTGCCAGCAGTTATACAGGGGGCATATACTATGGCTACACCTTC
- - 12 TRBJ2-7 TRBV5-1 CASSLSSYEQYF TGCGCCAGCAGCTTGTCTTCCTACGAGCAGTACTTC
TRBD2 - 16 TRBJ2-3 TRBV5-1 CASRTWSGGSTDTQYF TGCGCCAGCAGAACCTGGAGCGGGGGAAGCACAGATACGCAGTATTTT